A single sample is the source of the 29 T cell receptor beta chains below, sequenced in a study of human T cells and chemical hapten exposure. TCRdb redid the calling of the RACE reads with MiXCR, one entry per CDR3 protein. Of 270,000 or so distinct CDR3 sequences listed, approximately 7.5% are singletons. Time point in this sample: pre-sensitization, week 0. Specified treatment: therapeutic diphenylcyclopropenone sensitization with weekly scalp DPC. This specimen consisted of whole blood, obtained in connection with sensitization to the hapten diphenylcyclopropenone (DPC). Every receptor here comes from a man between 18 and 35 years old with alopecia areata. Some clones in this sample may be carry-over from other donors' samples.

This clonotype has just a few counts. The CDR3 DNA reads as TGTGCCAGCAGTTTAGGGGGCCTGTCCTACGAGCAGTACTTC. It translates to CASSLGGLSYEQYF. The chain uses TRBV28 and TRBJ2-7, with D perhaps TRBD1 (6 bases). Trimming shortened V by 2 bases and J by 1 base, and 9 bases separated the two germline ends. Germline-derived CDR1 and CDR2 are MDHEN and SYDVKM. This CDR3 contains 14 residues.

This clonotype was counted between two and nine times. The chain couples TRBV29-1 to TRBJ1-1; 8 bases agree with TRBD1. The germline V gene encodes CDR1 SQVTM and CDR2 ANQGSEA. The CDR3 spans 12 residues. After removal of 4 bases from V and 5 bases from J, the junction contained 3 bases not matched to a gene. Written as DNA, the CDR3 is TGCAGCGTTGGTAACAGGGGGACTGAAGCTTTCTTT. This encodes CSVGNRGTEAFF. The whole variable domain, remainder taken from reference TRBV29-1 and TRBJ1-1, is SAVISQKPSRDICQRGTSLTIQCQVDSQVTMMFWYRQQPGQSLTLIATANQGSEATYESGFVIDKFPISRPNLTFSTLTVSNMSPEDSSIYLCSVGNRGTEAFFGQGTRLTVV.

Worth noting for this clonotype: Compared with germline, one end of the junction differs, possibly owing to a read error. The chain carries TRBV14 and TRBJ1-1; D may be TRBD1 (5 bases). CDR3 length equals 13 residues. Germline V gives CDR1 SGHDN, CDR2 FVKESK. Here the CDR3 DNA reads TGTGCCAGCAGCCAAGTAAGGGGAACTGAAGCTCTCTTT. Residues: CASSQVRGTEALF.

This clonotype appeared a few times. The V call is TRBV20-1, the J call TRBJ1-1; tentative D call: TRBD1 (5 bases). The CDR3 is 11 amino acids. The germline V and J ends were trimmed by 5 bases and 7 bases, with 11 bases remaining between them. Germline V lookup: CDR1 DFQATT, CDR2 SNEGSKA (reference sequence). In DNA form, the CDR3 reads TGCAGTGCTTCGGACACCTATGAAGCTTTCTTT. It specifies CSASDTYEAFF.

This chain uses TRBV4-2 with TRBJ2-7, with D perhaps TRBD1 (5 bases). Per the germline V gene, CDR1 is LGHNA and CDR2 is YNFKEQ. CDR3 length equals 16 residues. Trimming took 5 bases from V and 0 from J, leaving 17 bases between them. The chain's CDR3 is CASSKGVQGGSYEQYF. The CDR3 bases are TGTGCCAGCAGCAAAGGGGTTCAGGGCGGCTCCTACGAGCAGTACTTC.

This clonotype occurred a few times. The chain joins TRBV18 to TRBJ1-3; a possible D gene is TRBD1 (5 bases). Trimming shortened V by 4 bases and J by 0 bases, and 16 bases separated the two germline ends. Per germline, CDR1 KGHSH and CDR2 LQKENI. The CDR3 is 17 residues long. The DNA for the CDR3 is TGTGCCAGCTCACAGGAGACAGAATTTATCTCTGGAAACACCATATATTTT. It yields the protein CASSQETEFISGNTIYF.

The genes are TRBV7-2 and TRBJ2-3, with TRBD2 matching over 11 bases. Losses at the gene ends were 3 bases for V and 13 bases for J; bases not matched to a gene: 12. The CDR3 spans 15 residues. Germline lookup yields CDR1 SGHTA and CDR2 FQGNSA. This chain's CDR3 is CASSFGLAGGPPEYF. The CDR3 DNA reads TGTGCCAGCAGCTTCGGTCTAGCGGGGGGTCCTCCCGAGTATTTT.

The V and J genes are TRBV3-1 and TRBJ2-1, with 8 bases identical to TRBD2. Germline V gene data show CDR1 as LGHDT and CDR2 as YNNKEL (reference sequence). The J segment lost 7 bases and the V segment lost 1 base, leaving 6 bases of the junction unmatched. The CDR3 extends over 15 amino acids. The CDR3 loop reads CASSQGTGGPNEQFF. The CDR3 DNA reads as TGTGCCAGCAGCCAAGGAACGGGGGGGCCAAATGAGCAGTTCTTC.

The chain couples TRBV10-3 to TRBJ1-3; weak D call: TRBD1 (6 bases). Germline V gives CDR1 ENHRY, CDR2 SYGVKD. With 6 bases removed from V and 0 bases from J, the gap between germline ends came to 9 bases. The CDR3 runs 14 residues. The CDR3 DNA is TGTGCCATCAGCAGGGGCGACTCTGGAAACACCATATATTTT. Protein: CAISRGDSGNTIYF.

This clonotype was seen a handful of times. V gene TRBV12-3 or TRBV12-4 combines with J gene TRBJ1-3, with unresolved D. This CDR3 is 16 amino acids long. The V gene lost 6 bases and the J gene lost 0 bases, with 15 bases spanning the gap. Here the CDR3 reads CASSTIRPSSGNTIYF. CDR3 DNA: TGTGCCAGCAGCACAATTCGCCCTAGCTCTGGAAACACCATATATTTT.

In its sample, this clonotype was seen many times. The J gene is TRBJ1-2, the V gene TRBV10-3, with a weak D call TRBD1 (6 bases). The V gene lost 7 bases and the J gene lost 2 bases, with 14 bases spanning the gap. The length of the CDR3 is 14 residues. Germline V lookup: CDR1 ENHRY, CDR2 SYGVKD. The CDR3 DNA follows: TGTGCCATCACCTCGGCGGGGGGCAACTATGGCTACACCTTC. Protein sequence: CAITSAGGNYGYTF.

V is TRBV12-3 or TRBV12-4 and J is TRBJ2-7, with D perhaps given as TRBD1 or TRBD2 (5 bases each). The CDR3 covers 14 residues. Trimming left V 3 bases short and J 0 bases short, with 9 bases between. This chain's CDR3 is CASSFRDGSYEQYF. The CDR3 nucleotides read TGTGCCAGCAGTTTCCGGGACGGCTCCTACGAGCAGTACTTC.

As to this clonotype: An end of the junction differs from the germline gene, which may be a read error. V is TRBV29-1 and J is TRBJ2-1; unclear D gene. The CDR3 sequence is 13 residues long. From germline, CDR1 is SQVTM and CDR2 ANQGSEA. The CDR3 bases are TGCAGCGTTAAGGATAGTTCGTACAATAAGCAGTTCTTC. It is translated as CSVKDSSYNKQFF.

In DNA form, the CDR3 reads TGTGCCAGCAGCTTACGACAGGGGCCCGGGGAGCTGTTTTTT. Its translation is CASSLRQGPGELFF. The chain links TRBV7-2 to TRBJ2-2, with 8 bases that match TRBD1. The CDR3 has 14 residues. Germline CDR1 is SGHTA and CDR2 is FQGNSA. V lost 2 bases to trimming and J lost 6 bases; unmatched junction nucleotides: 2.

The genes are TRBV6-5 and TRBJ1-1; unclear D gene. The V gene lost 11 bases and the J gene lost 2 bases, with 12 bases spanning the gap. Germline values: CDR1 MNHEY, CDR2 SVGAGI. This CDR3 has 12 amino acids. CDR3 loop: CAARTGNTEAFF. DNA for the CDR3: TGTGCCGCCCGGACGGGTAACACTGAAGCTTTCTTT.

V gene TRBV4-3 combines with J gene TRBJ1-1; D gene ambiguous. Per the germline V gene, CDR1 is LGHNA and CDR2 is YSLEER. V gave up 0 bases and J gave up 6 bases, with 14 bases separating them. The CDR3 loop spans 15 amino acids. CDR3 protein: CASSQDHSGPPEAFF. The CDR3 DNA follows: TGCGCCAGCAGCCAAGATCATTCAGGACCCCCTGAAGCTTTCTTT.

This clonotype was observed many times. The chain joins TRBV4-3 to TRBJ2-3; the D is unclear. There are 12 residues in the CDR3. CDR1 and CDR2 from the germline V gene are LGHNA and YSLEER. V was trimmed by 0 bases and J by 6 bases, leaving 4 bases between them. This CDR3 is CASSQDGDTQYF. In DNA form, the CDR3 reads TGCGCCAGCAGCCAAGATGGGGATACGCAGTATTTT.

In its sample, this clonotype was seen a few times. The CDR3 here is CASSYRGLVTDTQYF. DNA of the CDR3: TGTGCCAGCAGTTACCGTGGACTAGTCACCGATACGCAGTATTTT. V is TRBV6-5 and J is TRBJ2-3; 7 nucleotides agree with TRBD2. V shed 2 bases and J 6 bases; nucleotides not matched to a gene: 8. The germline V gene has CDR1 MNHEY and CDR2 SVGAGI. This CDR3 has 15 residues.

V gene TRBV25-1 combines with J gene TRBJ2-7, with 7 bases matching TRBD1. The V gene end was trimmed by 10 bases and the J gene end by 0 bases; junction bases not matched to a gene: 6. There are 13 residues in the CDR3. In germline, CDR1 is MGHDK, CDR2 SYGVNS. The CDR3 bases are TGTGCCACCCGGGACAGAGTCTCCTACGAGCAGTACTTC. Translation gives CATRDRVSYEQYF.

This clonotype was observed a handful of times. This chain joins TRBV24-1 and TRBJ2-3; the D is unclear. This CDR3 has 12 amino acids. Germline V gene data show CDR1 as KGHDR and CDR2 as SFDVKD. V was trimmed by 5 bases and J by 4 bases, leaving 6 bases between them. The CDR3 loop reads CATSAFADTQYF. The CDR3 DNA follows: TGTGCCACCAGTGCTTTCGCAGATACGCAGTATTTT.

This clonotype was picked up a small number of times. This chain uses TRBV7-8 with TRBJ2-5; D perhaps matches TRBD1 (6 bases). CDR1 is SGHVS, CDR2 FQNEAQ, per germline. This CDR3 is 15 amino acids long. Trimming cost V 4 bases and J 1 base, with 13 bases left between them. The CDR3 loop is CASSSPQGPQETQYF. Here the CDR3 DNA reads TGTGCCAGCAGCTCGCCACAGGGTCCCCAAGAGACCCAGTACTTC.

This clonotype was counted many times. In DNA, the CDR3 is TGTGCCAGCAGCTTAGGCGGGGGGATGCCACAGCCCCAGCATTTT. It yields the protein CASSLGGGMPQPQHF. The chain carries TRBV7-2 and TRBJ1-5, with a tentative D call TRBD1 (5 bases). Trimming stripped 1 base from V and 7 bases from J, with 14 bases between. The germline V gene has CDR1 SGHTA and CDR2 FQGNSA. The CDR3 runs 15 residues.

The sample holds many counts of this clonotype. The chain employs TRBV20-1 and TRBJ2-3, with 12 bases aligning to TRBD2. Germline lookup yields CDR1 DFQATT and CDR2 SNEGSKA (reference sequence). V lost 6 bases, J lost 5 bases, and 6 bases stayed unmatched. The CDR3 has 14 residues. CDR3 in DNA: TGCAGTGCCACTAGCGGGGGGCGGGTAGATACGCAGTATTTT. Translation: CSATSGGRVDTQYF.

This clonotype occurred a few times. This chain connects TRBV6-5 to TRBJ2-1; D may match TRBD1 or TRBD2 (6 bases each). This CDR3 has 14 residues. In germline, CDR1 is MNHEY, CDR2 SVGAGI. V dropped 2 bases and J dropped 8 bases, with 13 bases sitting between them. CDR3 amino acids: CASSYPGARDEQFF. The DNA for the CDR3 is TGTGCCAGCAGTTACCCGGGGGCTAGGGATGAGCAGTTCTTC.

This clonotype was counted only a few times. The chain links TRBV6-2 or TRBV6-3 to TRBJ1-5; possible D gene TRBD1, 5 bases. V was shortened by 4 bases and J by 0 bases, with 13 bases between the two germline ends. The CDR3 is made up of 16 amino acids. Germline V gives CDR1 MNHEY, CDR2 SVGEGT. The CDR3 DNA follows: TGTGCCAGCAGTTTCAGCAGGGCTGGTAGCAATCAGCCCCAGCATTTT. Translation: CASSFSRAGSNQPQHF.

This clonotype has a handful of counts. Here the CDR3 reads CASSKSHQSWETQYF. For the CDR3, the DNA is TGTGCCAGCAGTAAATCACACCAGTCTTGGGAGACCCAGTACTTC. The chain is built from TRBV25-1 and TRBJ2-5; D is uncertain. V was pared by 5 bases and J by 5 bases, with 18 bases between. CDR1 and CDR2 (germline): MGHDK, SYGVNS. The CDR3 consists of 15 residues.

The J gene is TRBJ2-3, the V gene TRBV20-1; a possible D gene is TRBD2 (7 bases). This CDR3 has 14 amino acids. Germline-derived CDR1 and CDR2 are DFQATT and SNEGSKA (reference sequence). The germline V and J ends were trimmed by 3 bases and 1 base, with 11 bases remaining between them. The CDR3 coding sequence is TGCAGTGCTAGGGGGGGGCGAGGCACAGATACGCAGTATTTT. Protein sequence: CSARGGRGTDTQYF.

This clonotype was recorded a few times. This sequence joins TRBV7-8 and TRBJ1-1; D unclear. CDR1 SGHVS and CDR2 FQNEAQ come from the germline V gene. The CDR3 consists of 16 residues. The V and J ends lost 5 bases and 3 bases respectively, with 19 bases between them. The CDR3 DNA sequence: TGTGCCAGCAGCCCCCGGTGGTGGAGGAGGGACACTGAAGCTTTCTTT. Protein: CASSPRWWRRDTEAFF.

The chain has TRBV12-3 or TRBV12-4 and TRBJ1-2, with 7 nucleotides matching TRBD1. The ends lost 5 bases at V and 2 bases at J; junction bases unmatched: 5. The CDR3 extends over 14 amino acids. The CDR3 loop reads CASSRDRTNYGYTF. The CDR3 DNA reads TGTGCCAGCAGTCGGGACAGAACAAACTATGGCTACACCTTC.